This TCR beta chain was observed in a study of vaccination and CD4 T cells after COVID-19. Across the whole study: There were six male and four female convalescents, and two of them were Hispanic. General study findings and limits: Researchers report that 304 of 307 vaccine-specific clones in convalescent patients proved spike mono-reactive.

The Oncomine TCR Beta short-read assay sequenced DNA from cultured CD4+ T cells. After culture, CD4+ T cells served as the source for genomic DNA extraction. TCRdb reanalysed the PCR reads using MiXCR and keeps one entry per CDR3 protein. The data contain about 12,000 distinct CDR3 sequences, more than 60% of them singletons. The CDR3 sequence is 12 residues long. With 5 bases removed from V and 10 bases from J, the gap between germline ends came to 12 bases. Germline assignment: CDR1 SGHTA and CDR2 FQGNSA. The treatment: 10-day PBMC culture with coronavirus spike peptide pools or control peptides (ViraFEST assay). Comment on this clonotype: The antigen remains undetermined.

This sequence originates from a human donor who had recovered from COVID-19. Sequenced material: CD4+ T cells from blood, cultured in vitro. V and J are TRBV7-2 and TRBJ2-1; D unclear. This CDR3 is CASSNVASEQFF. The CDR3 DNA reads TGTGCCAGCAGCAACGTCGCGTCGGAGCAGTTCTTC.